The sample holds a few counts of the clone carrying this T cell receptor beta chain. Its specificity is unknown. These data belong to a study of T cell repertoires in cytomegalovirus infection. Study details: CMV infection plus the matching HLA type was flagged by public TCR beta signatures. Findings and caveats of the study: Public TCR beta family frequency separated CMV-and-HLA carriers, including in an independent cohort.

TCRdb analysed the reads with MiXCR anew, one entry per CDR3 protein. The table shows just over 300,000 distinct CDR3 sequences, with 15% to 20% occurring only once. Trimming left V 2 bases short and J 2 bases short, with 12 bases between. The CDR3 sequence is 14 residues long. CDR1 and CDR2 (germline): DFQATT, SNEGSKA (reference sequence). The sequence came from a human donor in good health (CMV status not recorded). Some clones in this sample may be carry-over from other donors' samples. This chain links TRBV20-1 with TRBJ1-2; D is unresolved. Sample: PBMCs. The CDR3 nucleotides are TGCAGTGCTAGACAGACGGGCCCAAACTATGGCTACACCTTC. Protein sequence: CSARQTGPNYGYTF.